A single sample is the source of the 26 T cell receptor beta chains below, sequenced in a study of cytomegalovirus exposure and HLA in healthy donors. It was with 60 Vbeta and 13 Jbeta primers that the PCR ran. Generated by immunoSEQ multiplex PCR, the TCRdb table keeps only in-frame clones and is missing some. The specimen's table records about 130,000 clones. Sequenced: PBMCs. Receptors originate from a man between 18 and 29 years old in good health and CMV-seronegative.

V and J are TRBV30 and TRBJ2-3; D is possibly TRBD2 (6 bases). This CDR3 has 12 residues. V lost 7 bases, J lost 0 bases, and 8 bases lay in between. Germline loops: CDR1 GTSNPN, CDR2 SVGIG (reference sequence). Written as DNA, the CDR3 is TGTGCCTCAGGGACTAGCACAGATACGCAGTATTTT. Translating it yields CASGTSTDTQYF.

The chain employs TRBV29-1 and TRBJ1-5, with a tentative D call TRBD1 (5 bases). There are 13 residues in the CDR3. CDR1 and CDR2 from the germline V gene are SQVTM and ANQGSEA. Trimming cost V 7 bases and J 3 bases, with 13 bases left between them. CDR3 protein: CSAATGDNQPQHF. The DNA of the CDR3 is TGCAGCGCCGCGACGGGGGACAATCAGCCCCAGCATTTT.

The chain joins TRBV11-1 to TRBJ1-1; D unresolved. Trimming removed 1 base at V and 3 bases at J, with 9 bases between. Germline V gene lookup returns CDR1 SGHAT and CDR2 FQDESV (reference sequence). The CDR3 runs 14 residues. In DNA form, the CDR3 reads TGTGCCAGCAGCTTAGGCGAACTCTACACTGAAGCTTTCTTT. Translated: CASSLGELYTEAFF.

The chain employs TRBV29-1 and TRBJ2-7, with 7 bases fitting TRBD1. CDR1 and CDR2 from the germline V gene are SQVTM and ANQGSEA. CDR3 length: 13 amino acids. CDR3 bases: TGCAGTATGACCAGGGGGAGCGTCAACGAGCAGTACTTC. Protein product: CSMTRGSVNEQYF.

This chain uses TRBV28 with TRBJ2-1; D gene uncertain. Germline V CDR1 and CDR2: MDHEN, SYDVKM. V lost 7 bases and J 2 bases, leaving 15 bases between the germline ends. This CDR3 has 15 amino acids. The CDR3 nucleotides read TGTGCCAGCACTAACTTCCAGCGCCCCTACAATGAGCAGTTCTTC. Protein sequence: CASTNFQRPYNEQFF.

The genes are TRBV7-9 and TRBJ1-5; D is possibly TRBD1 (6 bases). CDR3 length equals 15 residues. V was cut by 2 bases and J by 7 bases, with 15 bases left in between. Germline CDR1 and CDR2: SEHNR and FQNEAQ (reference sequence). CDR3 coding DNA: TGTGCCAGCAGCTTATCACACACAGGGCCCCAGCCCCAGCATTTT. Its translation: CASSLSHTGPQPQHF.

V usage is TRBV7-9 and J usage is TRBJ2-7; no clear D gene. Between the trimmed V and J ends, which lost 4 bases and 2 bases, there was a span of 9 bases. Germline V gene lookup returns CDR1 SEHNR and CDR2 FQNEAQ (reference sequence). This CDR3 has 13 amino acids. The CDR3 nucleotides read TGTGCCAGCAGCTACTCCCATACCTACGAGCAGTACTTC. This translates into CASSYSHTYEQYF. The complete variable domain, with remaining parts taken from reference TRBV7-9 and TRBJ2-7, reads DTGVSQNPRHKITKRGQNVTFRCDPISEHNRLYWYRQTLGQGPEFLTYFQNEAQLEKSRLLSDRFSAERPKGSFSTLEIQRTEQGDSAMYLCASSYSHTYEQYFGPGTRLTVT.

The J gene is TRBJ1-1, the V gene TRBV4-1; D is ambiguous. From germline, CDR1 is MGHRA and CDR2 YSYEKL. V lost 4 bases and J 3 bases, leaving 12 bases between the germline ends. The CDR3 extends over 14 amino acids. CDR3: CASSPVSADTEAFF. The CDR3 DNA sequence: TGCGCCAGCAGCCCCGTGAGCGCGGACACTGAAGCTTTCTTT.

The chain combines TRBV18 with TRBJ2-7, with TRBD2 matching 8 bases. In germline, CDR1 is KGHSH, CDR2 LQKENI. V gave up 6 bases and J gave up 2 bases; unmatched junction bases: 18. This CDR3 has 18 amino acids. Here the CDR3 reads CASSPGRRIAGRAYEQYF. The CDR3 DNA follows: TGTGCCAGCTCGCCCGGACGACGAATAGCGGGAAGGGCCTACGAGCAGTACTTC.

The V gene is TRBV5-1, the J gene TRBJ1-1; D might be TRBD1 (6 bases). CDR1 is SGHRS and CDR2 is YFSETQ in the germline V gene. The CDR3 runs to 17 residues. The V and J ends lost 0 bases and 4 bases respectively, with 19 bases between them. The CDR3 region has the DNA TGCGCCAGCAGCTTGGAACCGGGACACGGGCCGAGCACTGAAGCTTTCTTT. Translated, it gives CASSLEPGHGPSTEAFF.

Concerning this clone: A junction boundary mismatches the germline segment, possibly from a read error. The V gene is TRBV6-5, the J gene TRBJ1-2; 8 nucleotides match TRBD1. CDR3 size: 14 residues. From germline, CDR1 is MNHEY and CDR2 SVGAGI. CDR3 amino acids: CASRSGGSNYGYSF. The DNA for the CDR3 is TGTGCCAGCAGATCAGGGGGCTCTAACTATGGCTACTCCTTC.

This chain links TRBV2 with TRBJ2-1; TRBD2 agrees at 12 bases. There are 15 residues in the CDR3. Trimming at V came to 10 bases and at J to 8 bases, leaving 12 bases not matched to a gene. Per the germline V gene, CDR1 is SNHLY and CDR2 is FYNNEI. CDR3 in amino acids: CANSLAGGVRHEQFF. CDR3 nucleotide sequence: TGTGCCAACTCCCTAGCGGGAGGGGTTCGGCATGAGCAGTTCTTC. Complete variable domain (other parts from reference TRBV2 and TRBJ2-1): EPEVTQTPSHQVTQMGQEVILRCVPISNHLYFYWYRQILGQKVEFLVSFYNNEISEKSEIFDDQFSVERPDGSNFTLKIRSTKLEDSAMYFCANSLAGGVRHEQFFGPGTRLTVL.

J is TRBJ1-5 and V is TRBV18; D possibly corresponds to TRBD1 (6 bases). The V gene lost 1 base and the J gene lost 4 bases, with 8 bases spanning the gap. This CDR3 region has 14 residues. From germline, CDR1 is KGHSH and CDR2 LQKENI. For the CDR3, the DNA is TGTGCCAGCTCACCACTAGGGGGAAATCAGCCCCAGCATTTT. It is translated as CASSPLGGNQPQHF.

The chain is built from TRBV12-2 and TRBJ1-6. TRBV12-2 is tagged as a pseudogene. This CDR3 contains 18 residues. The CDR3 here is CASRLGGGSSSYNSPLHF. The DNA of the CDR3 is TGTGCAAGTCGCTTAGGCGGTGGTAGCTCCTCCTATAATTCACCCCTCCACTTT.

In nucleotides, the CDR3 is TGCGCCAGCAGCCAAGATGAACGGGGGGGCACAGATACGCAGTATTTT. Translating gives CASSQDERGGTDTQYF. V and J are TRBV4-1 and TRBJ2-3; 7 nucleotides agree with TRBD2. CDR1 and CDR2 from the germline V gene are MGHRA and YSYEKL. The V gene end was trimmed by 0 bases and the J gene end by 1 base; junction bases not matched to a gene: 4. This CDR3 spans 16 amino acids.

The rearrangement links TRBV28 to TRBJ1-4; D is unresolved. Germline values: CDR1 MDHEN, CDR2 SYDVKM. This CDR3 contains 12 residues. The V end lost 6 bases, the J end lost 6 bases, and 8 bases lay between the germline ends. Here the CDR3 reads CASSSLYEKLFF. The CDR3, as DNA: TGTGCCAGCAGCTCCTTATATGAAAAACTGTTTTTT.

The V call is TRBV27, the J call TRBJ2-5; 7 bases fit TRBD1. This CDR3 contains 13 residues. Trimming took 2 bases from V and 6 from J; bases not matched to a gene: 3. CDR1 and CDR2 from the germline V gene are MNHEY and SMNVEV (reference sequence). DNA of the CDR3: TGTGCCAGCAGTTTAGACAGGGTAAAGACCCAGTACTTC. Protein sequence: CASSLDRVKTQYF.

The genes are TRBV5-1 and TRBJ2-7; perhaps TRBD1 as D (6 bases). Germline assignment: CDR1 SGHRS and CDR2 YFSETQ. The CDR3 runs to 12 residues. V was shortened by 4 bases and J by 3 bases, with 8 bases between the two germline ends. CDR3 coding DNA: TGCGCCAGCAGCGCGGACAGCTACGAGCAGTACTTC. Residues: CASSADSYEQYF.

CDR3: CASSQDRDRALYEQYF. For the CDR3, the DNA is TGTGCCAGCAGCCAAGATCGTGACAGGGCGCTCTACGAGCAGTACTTC. This chain joins TRBV14 and TRBJ2-7, with TRBD1 matching 7 bases. The CDR3 covers 16 residues. Trimming took 0 bases from V and 3 from J; bases not matched to a gene: 8. Germline V gene data show CDR1 as SGHDN and CDR2 as FVKESK.

The chain is built from TRBV7-3 and TRBJ1-2; no firm D call. V was pared by 5 bases and J by 10 bases, with 17 bases between. The CDR3 consists of 13 residues. CDR1 is SGHTA, CDR2 FQGTGA, per germline. In DNA form, the CDR3 reads TGTGCCAGCAGCCTAGGGAGTAACGGGGACTACACCTTC. Translated: CASSLGSNGDYTF.

The rearrangement uses TRBV30 and TRBJ1-1; D is perhaps TRBD1 (6 bases). Germline CDR1 is GTSNPN and CDR2 is SVGIG (reference sequence). The CDR3 extends over 12 amino acids. V dropped 4 bases and J dropped 6 bases, with 12 bases sitting between them. DNA of the CDR3: TGTGCCTGGATAGGGGGAGTCCCTGAAGCTTTCTTT. Translation gives CAWIGGVPEAFF.

The chain combines TRBV19 with TRBJ1-2, with TRBD1 matching 7 bases. The CDR3 has 15 amino acids. Trimming took 6 bases from V and 5 from J; bases not matched to a gene: 12. CDR1 is LNHDA and CDR2 is SQIVND in the germline V gene (reference sequence). CDR3 amino acids: CASSVRDSPLYGYTF. Here the CDR3 DNA reads TGTGCCAGTAGCGTAAGGGACAGCCCCTTATATGGCTACACCTTC.

V gene TRBV19 combines with J gene TRBJ2-7; 9 bases line up with TRBD2. From germline, CDR1 is LNHDA and CDR2 SQIVND (reference sequence). V dropped 7 bases and J dropped 3; count of bases not matched to a gene: 10. The CDR3 sequence is 15 residues long. CDR3 nucleotide sequence: TGTGCCAGTACCAGCCGGCGGGAGGGCCTCTACGAGCAGTACTTC. As protein: CASTSRREGLYEQYF.

This chain connects TRBV11-2 to TRBJ2-1, with TRBD2 matching 12 bases. The CDR3 spans 17 residues. Trimming removed 0 bases from V and 6 bases from J; junction bases left unmatched: 6. Germline V lookup: CDR1 SGHAT, CDR2 FQNNGV. CDR3 in DNA: TGTGCCAGCAGCTTAGATCGGGTGACTAGCGGGAGCAATGAGCAGTTCTTC. Encoded protein: CASSLDRVTSGSNEQFF.

The chain couples TRBV18 to TRBJ1-3; D ambiguous. CDR3 length: 15 amino acids. Trimming took off 3 bases at V and 2 bases at J, with 11 bases between the two ends. Germline V gene lookup returns CDR1 KGHSH and CDR2 LQKENI. The CDR3 DNA reads TGTGCCAGCTCACCCTCCGAGAGCACTGGAAACACCATATATTTT. This translates into CASSPSESTGNTIYF.

The V gene is TRBV28, the J gene TRBJ2-5; 7 nucleotides align to TRBD1. Germline V CDR1 and CDR2: MDHEN, SYDVKM. The ends lost 5 bases at V and 4 bases at J; junction bases unmatched: 13. The CDR3 has 16 residues. CDR3 nucleotides: TGTGCCAGCAGTCCCCTAACAGGGGTCTCTCCAGAGACCCAGTACTTC. Its protein product is CASSPLTGVSPETQYF.